This record looks at one TCR beta chain sequence and its context. The sample belongs to a study of control samples from healthy donors and cancer patients. The CDR3 loop spans 15 amino acids. Trimming removed 4 bases from V and 2 bases from J, with 13 bases in between. Germline V lookup: CDR1 SGDLS, CDR2 YYNGEE. Sequenced by immunoSEQ multiplex PCR; TCRdb stores in-frame clones only, minus some. Of 50,000 to 55,000 clones listed, approximately 89% are singletons. The specimen was PBMCs. The source of this sequence is a man aged 35-49 years with colorectal cancer. The chain uses TRBV9 and TRBJ1-5, with D hard to call. The CDR3 sequence: CASSRDLYGNQPQHF. The CDR3, as DNA: TGTGCCAGCAGCCGCGACTTATACGGCAATCAGCCCCAGCATTTT.